This passage covers 8 T cell receptor beta chains from one sample sequenced in a study of blood T cell repertoires in COVID-19. Produced via immunoSEQ multiplex PCR; TCRdb's table is partial and in-frame only. The table shows tens of thousands of clones, with 65% to 85% occurring only once. The sequenced material came from peripheral blood. The source is a human donor in a cohort sampled during active COVID-19.

The V call is TRBV20-1, the J call TRBJ1-1; D is undetermined. Germline CDR1 DFQATT, CDR2 SNEGSKA (reference sequence). The V end lost 7 bases, the J end lost 5 bases, and 11 bases lay between the germline ends. The CDR3 has 11 residues. The chain's CDR3 is CSGSLLTEAFF. The CDR3 coding sequence is TGCAGTGGGAGCTTATTGACTGAAGCTTTCTTT.

The V call is TRBV19, the J call TRBJ2-3, with 8 nucleotides matching TRBD2. Germline loops: CDR1 LNHDA, CDR2 SQIVND (reference sequence). The CDR3 consists of 14 residues. J gave up 5 bases and V 6 bases, and 7 bases lay outside the gene matches. CDR3 in DNA: TGTGCCAGTAGCGGGGGGGCTCTTCTAGATACGCAGTATTTT. Amino acid sequence: CASSGGALLDTQYF. Complete variable domain (other parts from reference TRBV19 and TRBJ2-3): DGGITQSPKYLFRKEGQNVTLSCEQNLNHDAMYWYRQDPGQGLRLIYYSQIVNDFQKGDIAEGYSVSREKKESFPLTVTSAQKNPTAFYLCASSGGALLDTQYFGPGTRLTVL.

V is TRBV10-3 and J is TRBJ2-7, with 9 positions matching TRBD1. The CDR3 sequence is 15 residues long. Germline assignment: CDR1 ENHRY and CDR2 SYGVKD. J lost 2 bases, V lost 2 bases, and 4 bases had no gene match. The CDR3 nucleotides are TGTGCCATCAGTGAGGGACAGGGGAGAACCTACGAGCAGTACTTC. It yields the protein CAISEGQGRTYEQYF.

This chain's CDR3 is CASRSHAGNYGYTF. CDR3 DNA: TGTGCCAGCAGGTCCCATGCCGGGAACTATGGCTACACCTTC. This rearrangement joins TRBV6-5 to TRBJ1-2; D unresolved. This CDR3 is 14 amino acids long. Germline CDR1 and CDR2: MNHEY and SVGAGI. Trimming took 6 bases from V and 2 from J, leaving 13 bases between them.

The chain carries TRBV18 and TRBJ1-2; D may be TRBD1 (5 bases). The CDR3 consists of 15 residues. V gave up 3 bases and J gave up 8 bases, with 19 bases separating them. The germline CDR1 and CDR2 sequences are KGHSH and LQKENI. The CDR3 DNA reads as TGTGCCAGCTCACCTATGGACACCCTTCTGGGGGGCTACACCTTC. Translation: CASSPMDTLLGGYTF.

This clone was observed once. The chain joins TRBV7-6 to TRBJ2-1; 10 bases are shared with TRBD2. Unmatched junction bases numbered 7, after V lost 5 bases and J lost 6 bases. The CDR3 has 15 residues. The germline V gene has CDR1 SGHVS and CDR2 FNYEAQ. CDR3 in amino acids: CASSLGLAASNEQFF. The CDR3 nucleotides are TGTGCCAGCAGCCTCGGACTAGCGGCCTCCAATGAGCAGTTCTTC. The full variable domain, with the rest looked up from reference TRBV7-6 and TRBJ2-1, is GAGVSQSPRYKVTKRGQDVALRCDPISGHVSLYWYRQALGQGPEFLTYFNYEAQQDKSGLPNDRFSAERPEGSISTLTIQRTEQRDSAMYRCASSLGLAASNEQFFGPGTRLTVL.

The chain links TRBV11-2 to TRBJ1-1, with D maybe TRBD1 (6 bases). The CDR3 consists of 17 residues. The V gene's germline CDR1 is SGHAT and CDR2 FQNNGV. Trimming shortened V by 1 base and J by 3 bases, and 18 bases separated the two germline ends. DNA for the CDR3: TGTGCCAGCAGCTTAGCAGCGGCAGGGGTTTTGGACACTGAAGCTTTCTTT. Residues: CASSLAAAGVLDTEAFF.

The V gene is TRBV9, the J gene TRBJ2-1; D is possibly TRBD2 (6 bases). The germline CDR1 and CDR2 sequences are SGDLS and YYNGEE. The V and J ends lost 1 base and 0 bases respectively, with 23 bases between them. The CDR3 spans 20 residues. CDR3 coding DNA: TGTGCCAGCAGCGTATCCGGGGGAAAGGAGCGCAAGAGCTCCTACAATGAGCAGTTCTTC. Its protein is CASSVSGGKERKSSYNEQFF.